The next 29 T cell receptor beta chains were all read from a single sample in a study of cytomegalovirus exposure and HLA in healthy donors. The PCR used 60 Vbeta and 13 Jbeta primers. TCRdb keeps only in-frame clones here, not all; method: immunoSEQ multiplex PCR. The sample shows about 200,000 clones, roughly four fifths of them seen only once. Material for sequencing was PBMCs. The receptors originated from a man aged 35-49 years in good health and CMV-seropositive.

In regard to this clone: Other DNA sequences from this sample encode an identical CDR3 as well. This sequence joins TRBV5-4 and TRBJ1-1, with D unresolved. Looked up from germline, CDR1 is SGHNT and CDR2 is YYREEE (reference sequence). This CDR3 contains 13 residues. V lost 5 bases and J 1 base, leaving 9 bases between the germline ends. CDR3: CASSPTANTEAFF. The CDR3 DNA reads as TGTGCCAGCAGTCCCACTGCGAACACTGAAGCTTTCTTT.

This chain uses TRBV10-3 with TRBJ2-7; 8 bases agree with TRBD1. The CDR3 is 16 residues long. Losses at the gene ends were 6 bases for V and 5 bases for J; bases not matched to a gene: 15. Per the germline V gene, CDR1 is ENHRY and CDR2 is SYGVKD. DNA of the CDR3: TGTGCCATCAGCGAAAAGGACAGGGAGTCCCCCGACGAGCAGTACTTC. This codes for CAISEKDRESPDEQYF.

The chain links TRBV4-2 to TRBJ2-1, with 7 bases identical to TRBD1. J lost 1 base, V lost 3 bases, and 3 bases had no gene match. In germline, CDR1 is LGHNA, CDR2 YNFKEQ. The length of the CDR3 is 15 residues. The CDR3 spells CASSQTQGSYNEQFF. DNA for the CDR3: TGTGCCAGCAGCCAGACACAGGGGTCCTACAATGAGCAGTTCTTC.

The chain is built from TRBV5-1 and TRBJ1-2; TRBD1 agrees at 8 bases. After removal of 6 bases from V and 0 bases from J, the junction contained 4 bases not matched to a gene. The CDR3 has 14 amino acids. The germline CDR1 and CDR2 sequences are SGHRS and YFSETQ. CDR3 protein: CASNTGGTNYGYTF. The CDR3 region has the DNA TGCGCCAGCAATACAGGGGGTACTAACTATGGCTACACCTTC.

This CDR3 reads CASSGGGKSSGNTIYF. The CDR3 DNA reads TGTGCCAGCAGTGGAGGAGGGAAAAGCTCTGGAAACACCATATATTTT. The chain employs TRBV6-1 and TRBJ1-3; D is ambiguous. V lost 4 bases to trimming and J lost 0 bases, with 13 bases between them. Germline CDR1 reads MNHNS; CDR2 reads SASEGT. The CDR3 spans 16 residues.

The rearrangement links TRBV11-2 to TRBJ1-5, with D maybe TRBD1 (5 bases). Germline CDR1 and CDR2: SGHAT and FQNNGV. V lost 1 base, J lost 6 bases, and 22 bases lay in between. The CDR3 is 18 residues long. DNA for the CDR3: TGTGCCAGCAGCTTAGGGAGCGGGGCAGGGTGGGATAGTCAGCCCCAGCATTTT. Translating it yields CASSLGSGAGWDSQPQHF. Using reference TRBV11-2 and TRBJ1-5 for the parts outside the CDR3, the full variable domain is EAGVAQSPRYKIIEKRQSVAFWCNPISGHATLYWYQQILGQGPKLLIQFQNNGVVDDSQLPKDRFSAERLKGVDSTLKIQPAKLEDSAVYLCASSLGSGAGWDSQPQHFGDGTRLSIL.

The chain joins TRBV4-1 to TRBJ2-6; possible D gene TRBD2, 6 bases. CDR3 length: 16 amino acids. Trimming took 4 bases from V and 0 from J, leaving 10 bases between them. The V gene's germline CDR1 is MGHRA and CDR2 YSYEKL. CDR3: CASSPVEGSGANVLTF. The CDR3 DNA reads TGCGCCAGCAGCCCCGTGGAGGGCTCTGGGGCCAACGTCCTGACTTTC.

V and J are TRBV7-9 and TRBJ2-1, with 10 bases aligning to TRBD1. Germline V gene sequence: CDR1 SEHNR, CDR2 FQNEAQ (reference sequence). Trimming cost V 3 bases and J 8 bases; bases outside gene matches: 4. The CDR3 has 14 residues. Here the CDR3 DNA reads TGTGCCAGCAGCTTGGACAGGGGGGTTGATGAGCAGTTCTTC. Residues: CASSLDRGVDEQFF. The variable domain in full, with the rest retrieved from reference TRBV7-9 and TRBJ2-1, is DTGVSQNPRHKITKRGQNVTFRCDPISEHNRLYWYRQTLGQGPEFLTYFQNEAQLEKSRLLSDRFSAERPKGSFSTLEIQRTEQGDSAMYLCASSLDRGVDEQFFGPGTRLTVL.

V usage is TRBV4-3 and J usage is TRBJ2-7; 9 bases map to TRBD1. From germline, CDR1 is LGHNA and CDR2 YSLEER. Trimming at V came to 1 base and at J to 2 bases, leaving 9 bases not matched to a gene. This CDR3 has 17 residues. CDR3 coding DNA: TGCGCCAGCAGCCAAGCCTACGGGACAGGGTTCCCCTACGAGCAGTACTTC. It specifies CASSQAYGTGFPYEQYF.

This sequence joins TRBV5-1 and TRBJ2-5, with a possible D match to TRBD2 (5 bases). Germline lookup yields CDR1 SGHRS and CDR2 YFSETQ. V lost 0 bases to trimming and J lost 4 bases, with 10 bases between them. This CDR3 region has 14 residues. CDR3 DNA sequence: TGCGCCAGCAGCTTGGTAGGAGAGGGAGAGACCCAGTACTTC. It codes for CASSLVGEGETQYF. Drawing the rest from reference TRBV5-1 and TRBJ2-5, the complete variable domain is KAGVTQTPRYLIKTRGQQVTLSCSPISGHRSVSWYQQTPGQGLQFLFEYFSETQRNKGNFPGRFSGRQFSNSRSEMNVSTLELGDSALYLCASSLVGEGETQYFGPGTRLLVL.

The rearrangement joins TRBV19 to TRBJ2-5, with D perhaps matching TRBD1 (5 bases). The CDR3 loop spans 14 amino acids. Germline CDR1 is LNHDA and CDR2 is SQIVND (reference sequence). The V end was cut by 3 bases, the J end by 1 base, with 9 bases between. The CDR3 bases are TGTGCCAGTAGTATTGGGGCGGTCCAAGAGACCCAGTACTTC. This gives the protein CASSIGAVQETQYF. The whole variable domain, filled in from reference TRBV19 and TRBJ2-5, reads DGGITQSPKYLFRKEGQNVTLSCEQNLNHDAMYWYRQDPGQGLRLIYYSQIVNDFQKGDIAEGYSVSREKKESFPLTVTSAQKNPTAFYLCASSIGAVQETQYFGPGTRLLVL.

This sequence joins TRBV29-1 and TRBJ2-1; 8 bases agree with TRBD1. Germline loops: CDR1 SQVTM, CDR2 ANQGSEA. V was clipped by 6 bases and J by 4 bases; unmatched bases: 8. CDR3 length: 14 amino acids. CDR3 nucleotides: TGCAGCGTACCCGACAGGGGTCGTTACAATGAGCAGTTCTTC. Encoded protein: CSVPDRGRYNEQFF.

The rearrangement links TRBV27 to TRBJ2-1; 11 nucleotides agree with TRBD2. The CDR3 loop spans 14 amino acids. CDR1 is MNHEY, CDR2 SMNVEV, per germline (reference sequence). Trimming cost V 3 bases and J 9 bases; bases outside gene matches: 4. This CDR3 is CASSLGTSGGEQFF. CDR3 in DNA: TGTGCCAGCAGTTTGGGTACTAGCGGGGGTGAGCAGTTCTTC.

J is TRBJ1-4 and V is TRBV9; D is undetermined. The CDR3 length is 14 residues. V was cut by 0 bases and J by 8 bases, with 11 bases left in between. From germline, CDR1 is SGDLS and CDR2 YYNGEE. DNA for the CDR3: TGTGCCAGCAGCGTAGCGCAGCGAGAAGAAAAACTGTTTTTT. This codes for CASSVAQREEKLFF.

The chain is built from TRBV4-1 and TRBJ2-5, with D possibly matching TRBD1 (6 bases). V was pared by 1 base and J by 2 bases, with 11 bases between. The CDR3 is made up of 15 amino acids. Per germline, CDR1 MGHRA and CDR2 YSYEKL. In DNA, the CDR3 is TGCGCCAGCAGCCAAGTGGGGCAGGGGCAAGAGACCCAGTACTTC. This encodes CASSQVGQGQETQYF.

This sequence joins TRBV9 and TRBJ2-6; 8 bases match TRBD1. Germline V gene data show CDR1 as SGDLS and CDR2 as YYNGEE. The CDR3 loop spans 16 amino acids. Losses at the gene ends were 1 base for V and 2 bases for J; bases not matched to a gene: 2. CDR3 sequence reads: CASSVQGAPGANVLTF. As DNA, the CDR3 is TGTGCCAGCAGCGTACAGGGGGCGCCTGGGGCCAACGTCCTGACTTTC.

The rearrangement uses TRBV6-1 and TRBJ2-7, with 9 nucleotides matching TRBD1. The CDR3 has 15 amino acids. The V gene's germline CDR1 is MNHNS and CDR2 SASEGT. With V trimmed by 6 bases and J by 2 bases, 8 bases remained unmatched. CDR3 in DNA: TGTGCCAGCAGAACCGGACAGGGGCGCCCCTACGAGCAGTACTTC. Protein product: CASRTGQGRPYEQYF.

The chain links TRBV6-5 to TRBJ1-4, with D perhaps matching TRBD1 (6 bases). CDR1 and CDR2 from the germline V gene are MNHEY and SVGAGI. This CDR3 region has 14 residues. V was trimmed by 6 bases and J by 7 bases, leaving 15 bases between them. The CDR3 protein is CASRKQGGGEKLFF. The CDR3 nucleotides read TGTGCCAGCAGGAAACAGGGAGGGGGTGAAAAACTGTTTTTT.

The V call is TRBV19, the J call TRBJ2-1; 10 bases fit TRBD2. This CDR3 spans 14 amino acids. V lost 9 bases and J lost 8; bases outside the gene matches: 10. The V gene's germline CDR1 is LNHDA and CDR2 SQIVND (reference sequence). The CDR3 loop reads CASRIAGGHDEQFF. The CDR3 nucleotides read TGTGCCAGCCGAATAGCGGGAGGTCATGATGAGCAGTTCTTC.

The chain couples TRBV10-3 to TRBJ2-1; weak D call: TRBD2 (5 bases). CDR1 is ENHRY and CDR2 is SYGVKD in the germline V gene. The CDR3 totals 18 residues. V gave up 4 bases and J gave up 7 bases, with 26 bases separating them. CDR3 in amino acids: CAISGSESDPGVRNEQFF. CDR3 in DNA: TGTGCCATCAGTGGTAGCGAATCCGACCCCGGCGTGAGGAATGAGCAGTTCTTC.

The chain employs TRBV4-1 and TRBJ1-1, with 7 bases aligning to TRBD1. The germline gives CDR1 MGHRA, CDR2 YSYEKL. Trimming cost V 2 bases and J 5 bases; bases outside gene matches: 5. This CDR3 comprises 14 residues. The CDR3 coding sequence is TGCGCCAGCAGCCAAACAGGGGTCATGACTGAAGCTTTCTTT. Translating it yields CASSQTGVMTEAFF.

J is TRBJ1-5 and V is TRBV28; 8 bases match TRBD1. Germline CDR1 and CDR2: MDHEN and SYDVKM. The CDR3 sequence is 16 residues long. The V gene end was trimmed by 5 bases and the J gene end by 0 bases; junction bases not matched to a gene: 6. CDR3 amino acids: CASSQGTGYSNQPQHF. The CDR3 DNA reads TGTGCCAGCAGTCAAGGGACAGGTTATAGCAATCAGCCCCAGCATTTT. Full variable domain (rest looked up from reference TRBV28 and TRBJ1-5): DVKVTQSSRYLVKRTGEKVFLECVQDMDHENMFWYRQDPGLGLRLIYFSYDVKMKEKGDIPEGYSVSREKKERFSLILESASTNQTSMYLCASSQGTGYSNQPQHFGDGTRLSIL.

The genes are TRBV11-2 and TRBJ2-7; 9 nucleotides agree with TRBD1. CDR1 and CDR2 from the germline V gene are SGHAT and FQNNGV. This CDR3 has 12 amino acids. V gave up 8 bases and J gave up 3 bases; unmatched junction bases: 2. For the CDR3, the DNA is TGTGCCAGCTTGGGACAGGGCTACGAGCAGTACTTC. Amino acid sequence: CASLGQGYEQYF.

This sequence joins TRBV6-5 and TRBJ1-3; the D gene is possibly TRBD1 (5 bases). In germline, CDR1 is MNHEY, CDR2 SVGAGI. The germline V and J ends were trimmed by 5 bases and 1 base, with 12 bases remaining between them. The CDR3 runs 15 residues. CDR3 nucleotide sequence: TGTGCCAGCAGTGGACACGAGCTATCTGGAAACACCATATATTTT. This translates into CASSGHELSGNTIYF.

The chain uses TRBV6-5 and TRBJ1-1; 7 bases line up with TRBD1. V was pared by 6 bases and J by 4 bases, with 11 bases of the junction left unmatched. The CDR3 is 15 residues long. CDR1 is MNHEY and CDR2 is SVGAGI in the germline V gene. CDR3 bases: TGTGCCAGCAGCAGAAACTACAGGGGAGGCACTGAAGCTTTCTTT. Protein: CASSRNYRGGTEAFF.

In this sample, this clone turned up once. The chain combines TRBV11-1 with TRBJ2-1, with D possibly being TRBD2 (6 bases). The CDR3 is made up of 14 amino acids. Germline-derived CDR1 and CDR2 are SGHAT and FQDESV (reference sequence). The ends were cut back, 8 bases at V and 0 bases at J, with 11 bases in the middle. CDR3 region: CASSSGRSYNEQFF. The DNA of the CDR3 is TGTGCCAGCTCAAGCGGGCGCTCCTACAATGAGCAGTTCTTC.

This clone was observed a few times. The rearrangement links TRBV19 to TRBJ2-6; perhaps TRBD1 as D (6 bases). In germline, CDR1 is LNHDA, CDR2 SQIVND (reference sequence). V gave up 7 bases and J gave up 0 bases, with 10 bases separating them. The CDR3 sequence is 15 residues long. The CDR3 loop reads CASKDRSSGANVLTF. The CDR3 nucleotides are TGTGCCAGTAAGGACAGAAGCTCTGGGGCCAACGTCCTGACTTTC.

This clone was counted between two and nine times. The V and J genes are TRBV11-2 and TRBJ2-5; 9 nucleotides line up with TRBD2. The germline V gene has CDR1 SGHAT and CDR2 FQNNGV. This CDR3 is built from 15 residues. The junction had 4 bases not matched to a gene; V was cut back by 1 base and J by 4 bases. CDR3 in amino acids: CASSLARRGGETQYF. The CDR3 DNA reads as TGTGCCAGCAGCTTAGCCAGGCGGGGGGGAGAGACCCAGTACTTC.

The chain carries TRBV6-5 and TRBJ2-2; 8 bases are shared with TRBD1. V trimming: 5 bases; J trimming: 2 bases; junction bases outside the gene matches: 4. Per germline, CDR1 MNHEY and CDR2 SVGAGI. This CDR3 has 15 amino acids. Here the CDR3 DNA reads TGTGCCAGCAGTGGCGGACAGGGTAACACCGGGGAGCTGTTTTTT. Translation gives CASSGGQGNTGELFF.